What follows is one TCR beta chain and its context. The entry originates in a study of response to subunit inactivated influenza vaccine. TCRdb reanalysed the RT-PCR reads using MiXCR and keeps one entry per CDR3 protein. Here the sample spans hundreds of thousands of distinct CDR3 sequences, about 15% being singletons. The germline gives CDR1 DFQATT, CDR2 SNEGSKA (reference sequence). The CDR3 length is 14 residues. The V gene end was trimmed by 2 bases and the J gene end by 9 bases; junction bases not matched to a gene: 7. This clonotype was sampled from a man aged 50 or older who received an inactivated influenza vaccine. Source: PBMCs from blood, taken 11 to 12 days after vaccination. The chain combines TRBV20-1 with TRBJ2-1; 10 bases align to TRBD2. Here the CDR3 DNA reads TGCAGTGCTAGAAGGCTAGCGGGAGAGCGTGAGCAGTTCTTC. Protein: CSARRLAGEREQFF.